This paragraph reports one T cell receptor (beta chain). The clone's antigen remains unknown. Base-call qualities are not available, and no considerably larger clone is one nucleotide away. The germline V gene (reference sequence) specifies SEHNR as CDR1 and FQNEAQ as CDR2. The CDR3 holds 12 amino acids from the cysteine to the phenylalanine. Here the CDR3 DNA is all that survives: 36 bases in frame from base 1. At the junction V is shortened by 5 bases and J by 4 bases, with 7 bases in between. This sample stems from a study of cytotoxic CD8 clonotypes in ibrutinib-treated CLL (dated by TCRdb to about 2021). Study-level background: The cohort was composed of 11 relapsed/refractory and approximately 16 treatment-naive patients; IGHV unmutated status was identified in about 17 patients. Of the approximately 86 people in the trial, some 28 had longitudinal samples available. On average, each sample had about 250,000 productive templates and more than 85,000 productive rearrangements. Response samples were taken after a median of approximately 13 months on treatment, ranging from roughly 6 to 36 months. Cryopreserved peripheral blood mononuclear cells were obtained before treatment, at response, and at either sustained remission or disease progression. All remission and progressive disease samples were collected while patients were still receiving ibrutinib. Partial responses were observed in 24 patients and complete responses in 2; after a median follow-up of 68 months, remission was maintained in around 14 patients and progression was observed in some twelve. Study-wide findings and limitations: At baseline, clonality was higher than in age-matched healthy donors and showed a strong correlation with circulating CD8+ T-cell counts. An increase in clonality was observed at ibrutinib response, with clonality remaining stable during sustained remission and falling back toward baseline at progression. Public clonotypes were rare and either shrank or stayed stable during treatment, and the rise in clonality at ibrutinib response reflected expansion of private clonotypes. Sustained-remission and progressing patients did not have matched sampling times, and lymph node repertoires were not examined.

The time point tag for this specimen amounts to: about eleven months on ibrutinib. For TCR beta library preparation, 1.5 to 2.5 micrograms of genomic DNA was extracted from cryopreserved PBMCs. High-throughput TCR beta sequencing was performed on longitudinal blood samples from CLL patients receiving ibrutinib monotherapy. The patients were enrolled in a single-center, open-label phase 2 trial of ibrutinib monotherapy. A MiSeq instrument was used for deep resolution sequencing, which targeted depths ranging from 1 in 1 million up to 1 in 200,000 T cells, with coverage averaging 10x for each clonotype. The immunoSEQ hsTCRB Kit was used to generate the TCR beta libraries. The study's processing was this. ImmunoSEQ Data Assistant and ImmunoSEQ Analyzer were used for data analysis, and V, D and J genes were assigned according to IMGT definitions. Clonality, which ranges from 0 to 1, was calculated by subtracting the normalized Shannon entropy of productive rearrangement frequencies from one. Public clonotype analysis was restricted to overrepresented clonotypes comprising at least 0.05% of each patient's repertoire. About twelve repertoires from age-matched healthy donors, obtained from immuneACCESS, served as clonality controls. TCRdb's version of the immuneACCESS table is confined to in-frame rearrangements and falls short of the full clone set. An unresolved V gene accounts for under half of the shortfall where checked; the remainder is of unknown origin. The DNA gave D and trimming, while V, J and clone size come from that table. In all, the sample holds 200,000 to 250,000 clones, and 79% of those were seen once. Approximately 10% of the sample is in the top ten clones.

The sequence links TRBV7-9 to TRBJ2-3; no D gene call is confident. The sequence was obtained from a human donor with chronic lymphocytic leukemia. The specimen was PBMCs, collected after 12 months of ibrutinib treatment. The bases read TGTGCCAGCAGCCCAGGACCAGATACGCAGTATTTT. This codes for CASSPGPDTQYF.